Below, 26 T cell receptor beta chains from the same sample are listed, as sequenced in a study of beta chain features in type 1 diabetes. Study results and limitations: When Type 1 diabetes patients were examined, their TCRB CDR3s proved moderately but significantly shorter in all four CD4+ subsets.

Every bit of the isolated RNA underwent reverse transcription, so sequencing read expressed TCRB transcripts. Assay used: immunoSEQ multiplex PCR; TCRdb lists only in-frame clones, some missing. Of fewer than 300,000 clones in the sample, around 20% are singletons; the top ten hold approximately 0.029%. Antigens for these TCRs are unknown. Sequencing input: naive CD4+ T cells from blood. These receptor sequences come from a woman between 35 and 50 years old with type 1 diabetes.

V is TRBV29-1 and J is TRBJ2-5, with TRBD2 identical over 12 bases. V lost 4 bases, J lost 9 bases, and 9 bases stayed unmatched. This CDR3 comprises 14 residues. Germline values: CDR1 SQVTM, CDR2 ANQGSEA. The CDR3 region is CSVGSSGGVGAQYF. The DNA for the CDR3 is TGCAGCGTTGGGTCTAGCGGGGGGGTTGGGGCCCAGTACTTC.

This clone was recorded a few times. This chain joins TRBV9 and TRBJ2-2; possibly TRBD2 for D (7 bases). Germline V CDR1 and CDR2: SGDLS, YYNGEE. CDR3 size: 17 residues. With 4 bases removed from V and 1 base from J, the gap between germline ends came to 17 bases. The CDR3 here is CASSFRGGGRNTGELFF. DNA for the CDR3: TGTGCCAGCAGCTTCAGAGGGGGGGGGCGGAACACCGGGGAGCTGTTTTTT.

There are a few counts of this clone. The V gene is TRBV5-1, the J gene TRBJ1-1, with D tentatively TRBD1 (6 bases). Trimming pared 1 base from V and 3 bases from J, leaving 10 bases between. The CDR3 loop spans 14 amino acids. Per germline, CDR1 SGHRS and CDR2 YFSETQ. The CDR3 DNA is TGCGCCAGCAGCTTGAACAGGGAAGACACTGAAGCTTTCTTT. Its translation is CASSLNREDTEAFF.

J is TRBJ1-2 and V is TRBV18; D might be TRBD1 (5 bases). Trimming removed 0 bases at V and 6 bases at J, with 14 bases between. Germline values: CDR1 KGHSH, CDR2 LQKENI. This CDR3 has 15 amino acids. The CDR3 loop reads CASSPPSGTQDGYTF. The CDR3, as DNA: TGTGCCAGCTCACCACCCTCCGGGACTCAGGATGGCTACACCTTC.

The rearrangement uses TRBV28 and TRBJ1-1, with TRBD1 matching 7 bases. CDR1 and CDR2 (germline): MDHEN, SYDVKM. CDR3 length: 15 amino acids. V was clipped by 6 bases and J by 6 bases; unmatched bases: 13. The chain's CDR3 is CASSLGDRVGAEAFF. The DNA for the CDR3 is TGTGCCAGCAGCCTGGGAGACAGGGTGGGGGCTGAAGCTTTCTTT.

J is TRBJ1-5 and V is TRBV7-2; 8 nucleotides match TRBD1. Per germline, CDR1 SGHTA and CDR2 FQGNSA. The CDR3 covers 15 residues. The ends lost 5 bases at V and 5 bases at J; junction bases unmatched: 8. The CDR3 DNA follows: TGTGCCAGCAGCCCCTGGACAGGGTTAGATCAGCCCCAGCATTTT. This sequence encodes CASSPWTGLDQPQHF.

The chain employs TRBV4-1 and TRBJ1-2; maybe TRBD1 (6 bases). There are 17 residues in the CDR3. V gave up 0 bases and J gave up 3 bases, with 17 bases separating them. Germline V CDR1 and CDR2: MGHRA, YSYEKL. In DNA, the CDR3 is TGCGCCAGCAGCCAAGAAACAATAAGGGGGTTAGACTATGGCTACACCTTC. Translated: CASSQETIRGLDYGYTF.

The genes are TRBV7-9 and TRBJ1-2; TRBD1 matches 8 bases. Germline CDR1 reads SEHNR; CDR2 reads FQNEAQ (reference sequence). After removal of 4 bases from V and 2 bases from J, the junction contained 6 bases not matched to a gene. This CDR3 comprises 15 residues. The CDR3 bases are TGTGCCAGCAGCTGGGTGGGACAGGAGAACTATGGCTACACCTTC. It specifies CASSWVGQENYGYTF. The full variable domain, with the rest looked up from reference TRBV7-9 and TRBJ1-2, is DTGVSQNPRHKITKRGQNVTFRCDPISEHNRLYWYRQTLGQGPEFLTYFQNEAQLEKSRLLSDRFSAERPKGSFSTLEIQRTEQGDSAMYLCASSWVGQENYGYTFGSGTRLTVV.

This clone was observed a few times. V is TRBV25-1 and J is TRBJ2-7, with 7 bases lining up with TRBD1. CDR3 length: 15 residues. Trimming took 3 bases from V and 3 from J; bases not matched to a gene: 8. Germline loops: CDR1 MGHDK, CDR2 SYGVNS. CDR3 sequence reads: CASSDSQGVLYEQYF. CDR3 DNA sequence: TGTGCCAGCAGTGATTCCCAGGGGGTCCTCTACGAGCAGTACTTC.

The rearrangement joins TRBV29-1 to TRBJ2-1, with D possibly matching TRBD1 (5 bases). Per germline, CDR1 SQVTM and CDR2 ANQGSEA. The CDR3 covers 13 residues. V gave up 1 base and J gave up 3 bases, with 7 bases separating them. As DNA, the CDR3 is TGCAGCGTTGAAGTGGGGCTCTACAATGAGCAGTTCTTC. Encoded protein: CSVEVGLYNEQFF.

The CDR3 here is CASSAWDRGRYEQYF. The CDR3 DNA follows: TGCGCCAGCAGCGCCTGGGACAGGGGAAGGTACGAGCAGTACTTC. The chain recombines TRBV5-1 with TRBJ2-7; 10 nucleotides agree with TRBD1. The germline CDR1 and CDR2 sequences are SGHRS and YFSETQ. J was trimmed by 4 bases and V by 4 bases; bases with no gene match: 8. The CDR3 loop spans 15 amino acids.

This clone was observed a handful of times. The chain employs TRBV27 and TRBJ2-5, with a tentative D call TRBD2 (5 bases). CDR1 is MNHEY, CDR2 SMNVEV, per germline (reference sequence). The CDR3 sequence is 17 residues long. V was trimmed by 6 bases and J by 3 bases, leaving 23 bases between them. The CDR3 nucleotides are TGTGCCAGCAGACCGACTGCTATCCCGGGAAATAAAGAGACCCAGTACTTC. It codes for CASRPTAIPGNKETQYF.

J is TRBJ2-7 and V is TRBV23-1, with TRBD1 matching over 9 bases. TRBV23-1 is given ORF status, its function remaining uncertain. The CDR3 is 15 residues long. Losses at the gene ends were 8 bases for V and 2 bases for J; bases not matched to a gene: 10. CDR3 sequence: CASGRSRDRAYEQYF. The CDR3 nucleotides are TGCGCCAGCGGTCGTTCCCGGGACAGGGCCTACGAGCAGTACTTC.

The table lists this clone with a few counts. The V gene is TRBV29-1, the J gene TRBJ2-6; D is undetermined. The ends were cut back, 5 bases at V and 0 bases at J, with 14 bases in the middle. The CDR3 contains 16 residues. From germline, CDR1 is SQVTM and CDR2 ANQGSEA. The CDR3 loop reads CSVLEMPPSGANVLTF. Written as DNA, the CDR3 is TGCAGCGTTTTGGAGATGCCTCCCTCTGGGGCCAACGTCCTGACTTTC.

There are a few counts of this clone. The J gene is TRBJ1-2, the V gene TRBV27, with D possibly TRBD1 on 5 matching bases. V was pared by 7 bases and J by 7 bases, with 16 bases between. Germline V gene lookup returns CDR1 MNHEY and CDR2 SMNVEV (reference sequence). The CDR3 runs to 13 residues. CDR3 DNA: TGTGCCAGCACCAGTCGGGGGTTGGGTGGCTACACCTTC. It encodes CASTSRGLGGYTF.

The chain recombines TRBV14 with TRBJ2-1; D remains unclear. Trimming shortened V by 2 bases and J by 2 bases, and 19 bases separated the two germline ends. There are 18 residues in the CDR3. The germline V gene encodes CDR1 SGHDN and CDR2 FVKESK. CDR3: CASSQRGSTHEAYNEQFF. In DNA form, the CDR3 reads TGTGCCAGCAGCCAAAGAGGTTCAACCCATGAGGCCTACAATGAGCAGTTCTTC.

The count of this clone is one. This sequence joins TRBV19 and TRBJ2-5; D might be TRBD2 (6 bases). V was trimmed by 7 bases and J by 5 bases, leaving 14 bases between them. The CDR3 covers 13 residues. Per germline, CDR1 LNHDA and CDR2 SQIVND (reference sequence). The CDR3, as DNA: TGTGCCAGTACACGGGAGCCCGGGGAGACCCAGTACTTC. Its protein product is CASTREPGETQYF.

The chain uses TRBV29-1 and TRBJ1-1; D perhaps matches TRBD1 (6 bases). The CDR3 is 14 amino acids. The germline V gene encodes CDR1 SQVTM and CDR2 ANQGSEA. Trimming cost V 1 base and J 4 bases, with 13 bases left between them. This chain's CDR3 is CSVEVQGKGTEAFF. In nucleotides, the CDR3 is TGCAGCGTTGAAGTACAGGGAAAGGGCACTGAAGCTTTCTTT.

The V call is TRBV30, the J call TRBJ1-1; 11 bases align to TRBD1. The CDR3 is 15 residues long. The germline V gene has CDR1 GTSNPN and CDR2 SVGIG (reference sequence). The junction had 10 bases not matched to a gene; V was cut back by 4 bases and J by 6 bases. The DNA for the CDR3 is TGTGCCTGGACCGTAGGTGGGACAGGGGGGCCTGAAGCTTTCTTT. Its protein product is CAWTVGGTGGPEAFF.

The DNA of the CDR3 is TGTGCCTGGAGTGTCTCGCGGATATCAGCTTTCTTT. The encoded protein is CAWSVSRISAFF. This chain uses TRBV30 with TRBJ1-1; D gene ambiguous. The CDR3 is made up of 12 amino acids. Germline values: CDR1 GTSNPN, CDR2 SVGIG (reference sequence). The germline V and J ends were trimmed by 0 bases and 10 bases, with 12 bases remaining between them. Filled out from reference TRBV30 and TRBJ1-1, the complete variable domain reads SQTIHQWPATLVQPVGSPLSLECTVEGTSNPNLYWYRQAAGRGLQLLFYSVGIGQISSEVPQNLSASRPQDRQFILSSKKLLLSDSGFYLCAWSVSRISAFFGQGTRLTVV.

This clone has more than one count but fewer than ten. This chain uses TRBV10-3 with TRBJ2-4, with D possibly being TRBD2 (5 bases). CDR3 length: 11 residues. With 10 bases removed from V and 7 bases from J, the gap between germline ends came to 11 bases. CDR1 and CDR2 (germline): ENHRY, SYGVKD. The CDR3 spells CATGDLNIQYF. DNA of the CDR3: TGTGCCACCGGGGATTTGAACATTCAGTACTTC.

This clone was counted a few times. This chain links TRBV5-1 with TRBJ2-3; TRBD1 matches at 11 bases. The CDR3 sequence is 16 residues long. Germline V lookup: CDR1 SGHRS, CDR2 YFSETQ. V gave up 4 bases and J gave up 2 bases; unmatched junction bases: 6. CDR3 in DNA: TGCGCCAGCAGCGAAGGACAGGGGGCCTACACAGATACGCAGTATTTT. Translation: CASSEGQGAYTDTQYF.

The chain links TRBV7-3 to TRBJ1-1; 7 bases fit TRBD1. The CDR3 spans 15 residues. Unmatched junction bases numbered 6, after V lost 4 bases and J lost 1 base. Germline assignment: CDR1 SGHTA and CDR2 FQGTGA. CDR3 residues: CASSSTGQPNTEAFF. The CDR3 coding sequence is TGTGCCAGCAGCTCCACGGGACAGCCGAACACTGAAGCTTTCTTT.

This clone was detected only a few times. The chain links TRBV7-2 to TRBJ2-1, with D maybe TRBD2 (5 bases). This CDR3 is 15 amino acids long. V was trimmed by 5 bases and J by 3 bases, leaving 14 bases between them. The V gene's germline CDR1 is SGHTA and CDR2 FQGNSA. The CDR3: CASSPSAAIYNEQFF. Written as DNA, the CDR3 is TGTGCCAGCAGCCCTTCAGCGGCCATCTACAATGAGCAGTTCTTC. Full variable domain (outside the CDR3, taken from reference TRBV7-2 and TRBJ2-1): GAGVSQSPSNKVTEKGKDVELRCDPISGHTALYWYRQSLGQGLEFLIYFQGNSAPDKSGLPSDRFSAERTGGSVSTLTIQRTQQEDSAVYLCASSPSAAIYNEQFFGPGTRLTVL.

This clone was counted between two and nine times. This rearrangement joins TRBV25-1 to TRBJ1-2; D gene ambiguous. Looked up from germline, CDR1 is MGHDK and CDR2 is SYGVNS. This CDR3 is 12 amino acids long. V was trimmed by 6 bases and J by 3 bases, leaving 8 bases between them. CDR3 in DNA: TGTGCCAGCAGAACCCGGGACTATGGCTACACCTTC. Its translation: CASRTRDYGYTF.

This clone was observed once. The chain is built from TRBV11-2 and TRBJ2-5, with 7 bases fitting TRBD1. This CDR3 has 14 residues. Germline loops: CDR1 SGHAT, CDR2 FQNNGV. V was pared by 1 base and J by 5 bases, with 4 bases of the junction left unmatched. CDR3 sequence: CASSLGGGRETQYF. CDR3 bases: TGTGCCAGCAGCTTAGGAGGGGGCCGGGAGACCCAGTACTTC.